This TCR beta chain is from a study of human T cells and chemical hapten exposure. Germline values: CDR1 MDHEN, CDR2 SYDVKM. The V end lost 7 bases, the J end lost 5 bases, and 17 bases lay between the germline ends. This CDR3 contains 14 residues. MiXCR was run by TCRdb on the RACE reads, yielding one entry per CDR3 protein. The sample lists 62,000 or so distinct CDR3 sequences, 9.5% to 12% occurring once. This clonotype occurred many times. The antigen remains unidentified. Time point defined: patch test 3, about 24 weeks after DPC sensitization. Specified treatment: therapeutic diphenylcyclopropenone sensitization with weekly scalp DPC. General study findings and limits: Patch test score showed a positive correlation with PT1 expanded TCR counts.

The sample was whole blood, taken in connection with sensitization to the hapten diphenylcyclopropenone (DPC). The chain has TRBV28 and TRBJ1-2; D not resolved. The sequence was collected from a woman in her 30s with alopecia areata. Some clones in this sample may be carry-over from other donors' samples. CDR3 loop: CASTIFGRKYGYTF. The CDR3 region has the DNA TGTGCCAGCACCATCTTCGGCAGAAAATATGGCTACACCTTC.